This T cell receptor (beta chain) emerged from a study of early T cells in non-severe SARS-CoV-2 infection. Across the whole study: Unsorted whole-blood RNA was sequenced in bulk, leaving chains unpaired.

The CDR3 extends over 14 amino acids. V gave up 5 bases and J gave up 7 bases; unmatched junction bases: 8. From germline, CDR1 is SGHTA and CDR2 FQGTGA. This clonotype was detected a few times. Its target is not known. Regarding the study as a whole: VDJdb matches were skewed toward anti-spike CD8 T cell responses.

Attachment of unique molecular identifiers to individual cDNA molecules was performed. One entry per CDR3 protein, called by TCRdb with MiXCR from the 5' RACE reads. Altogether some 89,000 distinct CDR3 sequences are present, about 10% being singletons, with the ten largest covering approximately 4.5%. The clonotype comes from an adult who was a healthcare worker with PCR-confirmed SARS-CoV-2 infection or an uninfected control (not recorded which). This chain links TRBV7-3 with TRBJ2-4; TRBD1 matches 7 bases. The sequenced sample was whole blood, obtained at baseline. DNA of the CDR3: TGTGCCAGCAGCCCGAGTGGGACAGTGAACATTCAGTACTTC. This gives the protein CASSPSGTVNIQYF.